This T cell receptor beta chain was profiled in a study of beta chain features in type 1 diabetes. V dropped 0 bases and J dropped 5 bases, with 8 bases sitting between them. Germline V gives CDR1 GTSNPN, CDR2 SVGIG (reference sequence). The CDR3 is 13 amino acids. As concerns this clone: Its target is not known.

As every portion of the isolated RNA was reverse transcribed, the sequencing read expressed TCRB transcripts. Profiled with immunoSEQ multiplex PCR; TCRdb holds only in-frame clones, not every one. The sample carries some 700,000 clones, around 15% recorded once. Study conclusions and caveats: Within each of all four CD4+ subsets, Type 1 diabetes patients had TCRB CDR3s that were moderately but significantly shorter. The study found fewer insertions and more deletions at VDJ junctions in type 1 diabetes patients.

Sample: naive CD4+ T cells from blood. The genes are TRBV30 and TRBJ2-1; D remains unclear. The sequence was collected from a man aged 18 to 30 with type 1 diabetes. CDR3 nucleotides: TGTGCCTGGAGTGTACGCCAGAACAATGAGCAGTTCTTC. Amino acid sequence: CAWSVRQNNEQFF.